These 30 T cell receptor beta chains originate from one sample sequenced in a study of cytomegalovirus exposure and HLA in healthy donors. The primer mix had 60 Vbeta and 13 Jbeta primers. Generated by immunoSEQ multiplex PCR, the TCRdb table keeps only in-frame clones and is missing some. The sample shows 150,000 to 200,000 clones, around 79% of them seen only once. Sequencing used PBMCs. Receptors originate from a woman aged 50 to 60 in good health and CMV-seropositive.

To note about this clone: One end of the junction varies from germline; a read error may be responsible. This chain connects TRBV7-8 to TRBJ2-7; possibly TRBD1 for D (6 bases). The germline CDR1 and CDR2 sequences are SGHVS and FQNEAQ. The CDR3 has 17 amino acids. CDR3 region: CASSLAGGSGSSNEQYF. The DNA for the CDR3 is TGTGCCAGCAGCTTAGCAGGGGGTTCAGGGTCCTCCAACGAGCAGTACTTC.

The CDR3 region is CASRLDHRAEEAFF. The CDR3 region has the DNA TGTGCCAGCAGATTAGACCACAGGGCCGAAGAAGCTTTCTTT. The chain links TRBV2 to TRBJ1-1, with D possibly TRBD1 on 6 matching bases. V lost 6 bases and J 8 bases, leaving 19 bases between the germline ends. This CDR3 spans 14 amino acids. Germline loops: CDR1 SNHLY, CDR2 FYNNEI.

The genes are TRBV2 and TRBJ1-2, with D tentatively TRBD1 (6 bases). This CDR3 has 15 residues. Per the germline V gene, CDR1 is SNHLY and CDR2 is FYNNEI. V lost 7 bases, J lost 5 bases, and 20 bases lay in between. The CDR3 loop reads CASTLTVGASYGYTF. The CDR3 bases are TGTGCCAGCACCCTCACGGTGGGGGCATCGTATGGCTACACCTTC.

The chain links TRBV10-1 to TRBJ2-6; D gene unclear. V was cut by 8 bases and J by 14 bases, with 13 bases left in between. Per the germline V gene, CDR1 is WNHNN and CDR2 is SYGVQD (reference sequence). The CDR3 length is 11 residues. The DNA for the CDR3 is TGCGCCAGCCCCCCGCGGCCGCTCCTGACTTTC. It encodes CASPPRPLLTF.

This clone was seen a few times. The chain links TRBV7-2 to TRBJ2-7; D is unresolved. The germline V and J ends were trimmed by 5 bases and 6 bases, with 14 bases remaining between them. Per the germline V gene, CDR1 is SGHTA and CDR2 is FQGNSA. The CDR3 is 13 residues long. The CDR3 reads CASSEWAPAEQYF. For the CDR3, the DNA is TGTGCCAGCAGCGAGTGGGCTCCAGCCGAGCAGTACTTC.

This clone was seen only a few times. This chain connects TRBV5-4 to TRBJ1-1, with D possibly being TRBD1 (6 bases). The CDR3 covers 14 residues. The germline gives CDR1 SGHNT, CDR2 YYREEE (reference sequence). V shed 3 bases and J shed 3 bases, with 12 bases lying between them. CDR3 bases: TGTGCCAGCAGCTGGGGACAAGGGGACACTGAAGCTTTCTTT. Amino acids: CASSWGQGDTEAFF.

The chain carries TRBV5-1 and TRBJ2-3, with 10 bases lining up with TRBD1. The CDR3 extends over 15 amino acids. Germline V gives CDR1 SGHRS, CDR2 YFSETQ. V gave up 0 bases and J gave up 4 bases; unmatched junction bases: 2. CDR3 bases: TGCGCCAGCAGCTTGGGGACAGGGGGACCAGATACGCAGTATTTT. It codes for CASSLGTGGPDTQYF.

The chain uses TRBV2 and TRBJ1-6, with D perhaps TRBD1 (5 bases). Trimming left V 6 bases short and J 9 bases short, with 18 bases between. CDR3 length: 15 residues. Germline V gene sequence: CDR1 SNHLY, CDR2 FYNNEI. The CDR3, as DNA: TGTGCCAGCAGCGTAGGGGATTTGGTTCTTTCACCCCTCCACTTT. It translates to CASSVGDLVLSPLHF.

J is TRBJ1-4 and V is TRBV28, with 7 bases identical to TRBD1. V lost 2 bases to trimming and J lost 7 bases; unmatched junction nucleotides: 7. Looked up from germline, CDR1 is MDHEN and CDR2 is SYDVKM. The CDR3 sequence is 15 residues long. In DNA, the CDR3 is TGTGCCAGCAGTTTAGTCTCAGGGGGAGTTGAAAAACTGTTTTTT. Translation gives CASSLVSGGVEKLFF. Together with reference TRBV28 and TRBJ1-4, the CDR3 gives the full variable domain: DVKVTQSSRYLVKRTGEKVFLECVQDMDHENMFWYRQDPGLGLRLIYFSYDVKMKEKGDIPEGYSVSREKKERFSLILESASTNQTSMYLCASSLVSGGVEKLFFGSGTQLSVL.

The genes are TRBV7-2 and TRBJ1-1; 10 bases align to TRBD1. The CDR3 sequence is 15 residues long. Trimming removed 5 bases from V and 10 bases from J; junction bases left unmatched: 13. The germline gives CDR1 SGHTA, CDR2 FQGNSA. The CDR3 protein is CASSAESRTGGLAFF. The DNA of the CDR3 is TGTGCCAGCAGCGCCGAGTCAAGGACAGGGGGATTAGCTTTCTTT.

The chain joins TRBV25-1 to TRBJ2-2; tentatively, D is TRBD2 (6 bases). Trimming removed 4 bases from V and 9 bases from J, with 15 bases in between. Per germline, CDR1 MGHDK and CDR2 SYGVNS. The length of the CDR3 is 14 residues. CDR3: CASSANAGSRELFF. CDR3 nucleotides: TGTGCCAGCAGTGCGAATGCCGGGAGCAGGGAGCTGTTTTTT.

This rearrangement joins TRBV7-3 to TRBJ2-7; TRBD2 agrees at 13 bases. V shed 4 bases, J shed 5 bases, and the junction held 2 bases outside the gene matches. The V gene's germline CDR1 is SGHTA and CDR2 FQGTGA. This CDR3 has 14 amino acids. CDR3 nucleotide sequence: TGTGCCAGCAGCTCGGGACTAGCGGGACACGAGCAGTACTTC. It encodes CASSSGLAGHEQYF.

This chain links TRBV7-2 with TRBJ2-1; D uncertain. Deletions cut 2 bases from V and 9 bases from J, with 11 bases between. The CDR3 spans 13 residues. Germline V gene lookup returns CDR1 SGHTA and CDR2 FQGNSA. The CDR3 loop reads CASSLSYNSEQFF. The CDR3 coding sequence is TGTGCCAGCAGCTTATCGTATAACAGTGAGCAGTTCTTC.

This chain joins TRBV28 and TRBJ1-1, with D possibly matching TRBD1 (6 bases). Germline CDR1 reads MDHEN; CDR2 reads SYDVKM. The CDR3 extends over 12 amino acids. Trimming shortened V by 8 bases and J by 5 bases, and 12 bases separated the two germline ends. CDR3 DNA: TGTGCCAGCTACAGGGTTGGGACTGAAGCTTTCTTT. This codes for CASYRVGTEAFF.

The chain links TRBV5-1 to TRBJ2-2; 10 positions agree with TRBD1. Germline V gene data show CDR1 as SGHRS and CDR2 as YFSETQ. The CDR3 runs to 16 residues. J was trimmed by 6 bases and V by 3 bases; bases with no gene match: 8. In DNA, the CDR3 is TGCGCCAGCAGCTCCTCCCGGACAGGGGGTCCCGGGGAGCTGTTTTTT. This codes for CASSSSRTGGPGELFF.

The chain combines TRBV7-2 with TRBJ2-5; 7 bases fit TRBD1. The CDR3 has 15 amino acids. Trimming cost V 5 bases and J 5 bases; bases outside gene matches: 11. Looked up from germline, CDR1 is SGHTA and CDR2 is FQGNSA. The CDR3 sequence: CASSIQTGLTETQYF. The CDR3 region has the DNA TGTGCCAGCAGCATCCAGACAGGGTTGACGGAGACCCAGTACTTC. Drawing the rest from reference TRBV7-2 and TRBJ2-5, the complete variable domain is GAGVSQSPSNKVTEKGKDVELRCDPISGHTALYWYRQSLGQGLEFLIYFQGNSAPDKSGLPSDRFSAERTGGSVSTLTIQRTQQEDSAVYLCASSIQTGLTETQYFGPGTRLLVL.

This clone was detected only once. The chain joins TRBV4-3 to TRBJ2-1; weak D call: TRBD2 (5 bases). This CDR3 has 17 residues. V was pared by 1 base and J by 6 bases, with 19 bases between. Per the germline V gene, CDR1 is LGHNA and CDR2 is YSLEER. In nucleotides, the CDR3 is TGCGCCAGCAGCCAAGTTCCCGGTCGGGGAATAGGCAATGAGCAGTTCTTC. The encoded protein is CASSQVPGRGIGNEQFF.

The chain joins TRBV5-4 to TRBJ2-7; 9 bases fit TRBD1. The CDR3 contains 16 residues. Unmatched junction bases numbered 10, after V lost 5 bases and J lost 1 base. Germline V gives CDR1 SGHNT, CDR2 YYREEE (reference sequence). CDR3 residues: CASSWAPGQGSYEQYF. The CDR3 coding sequence is TGTGCCAGCAGTTGGGCCCCGGGACAGGGTTCCTACGAGCAGTACTTC.

The rearrangement links TRBV19 to TRBJ2-7; tentative D call: TRBD2 (5 bases). Trimming shortened V by 3 bases and J by 3 bases, and 12 bases separated the two germline ends. From germline, CDR1 is LNHDA and CDR2 SQIVND (reference sequence). This CDR3 has 14 amino acids. For the CDR3, the DNA is TGTGCCAGTAGTATGGGCGGGTCCAGCTACGAGCAGTACTTC. Translated: CASSMGGSSYEQYF. Using reference TRBV19 and TRBJ2-7 for the parts outside the CDR3, the full variable domain is DGGITQSPKYLFRKEGQNVTLSCEQNLNHDAMYWYRQDPGQGLRLIYYSQIVNDFQKGDIAEGYSVSREKKESFPLTVTSAQKNPTAFYLCASSMGGSSYEQYFGPGTRLTVT.

This chain joins TRBV2 and TRBJ2-5; maybe TRBD2 (5 bases). Trimming shortened V by 5 bases and J by 5 bases, and 9 bases separated the two germline ends. The CDR3 has 12 residues. From germline, CDR1 is SNHLY and CDR2 FYNNEI. In DNA, the CDR3 is TGTGCCAGCAGTCTGACGGGGGAGACCCAGTACTTC. Amino acids: CASSLTGETQYF. Variable domain in full (rest from reference TRBV2 and TRBJ2-5): EPEVTQTPSHQVTQMGQEVILRCVPISNHLYFYWYRQILGQKVEFLVSFYNNEISEKSEIFDDQFSVERPDGSNFTLKIRSTKLEDSAMYFCASSLTGETQYFGPGTRLLVL.

This chain joins TRBV10-3 and TRBJ2-5, with 10 bases aligning to TRBD2. The CDR3 spans 14 residues. Germline V gene lookup returns CDR1 ENHRY and CDR2 SYGVKD. Losses at the gene ends were 10 bases for V and 5 bases for J; bases not matched to a gene: 10. The CDR3 loop is CATGTSESRETQYF. CDR3 in DNA: TGTGCCACGGGGACTAGCGAAAGTCGGGAGACCCAGTACTTC.

The chain uses TRBV19 and TRBJ1-3; tentatively, D is TRBD1 (5 bases). The germline V gene encodes CDR1 LNHDA and CDR2 SQIVND (reference sequence). V lost 5 bases and J lost 1, with 9 bases in between. This CDR3 region has 14 residues. DNA of the CDR3: TGTGCCAGTAGTTCCCAGGGTTCTGGAAACACCATATATTTT. Translated: CASSSQGSGNTIYF.

The CDR3 DNA reads TGTGCCAGCAGTGGGAGGGACAGGGATACTTACGAGCAGTACTTC. This translates into CASSGRDRDTYEQYF. The chain uses TRBV6-1 and TRBJ2-7; TRBD1 agrees at 9 bases. This CDR3 contains 15 residues. The trim removed 4 bases at V and 4 bases at J, leaving 8 bases unmatched. CDR1 is MNHNS, CDR2 SASEGT, per germline.

The chain carries TRBV4-3 and TRBJ2-2; perhaps TRBD1 as D (5 bases). This CDR3 region has 17 residues. The germline CDR1 and CDR2 sequences are LGHNA and YSLEER. V was shortened by 7 bases and J by 4 bases, with 22 bases between the two germline ends. Here the CDR3 reads CASKLVVRTSSTGELFF. DNA of the CDR3: TGCGCCAGCAAGCTGGTGGTACGGACATCTAGCACCGGGGAGCTGTTTTTT.

The chain employs TRBV10-2 and TRBJ2-7, with TRBD1 matching 9 bases. Germline V gene sequence: CDR1 WSHSY, CDR2 SAAADI. The junction had 10 bases not matched to a gene; V was cut back by 10 bases and J by 6 bases. The length of the CDR3 is 13 residues. The CDR3 nucleotides are TGCGCCACCCTCCGGGGGACAGGGCCCGAGCAGTACTTC. It is translated as CATLRGTGPEQYF.

V is TRBV11-2 and J is TRBJ2-3; TRBD2 might be the D (5 bases). Between the trimmed V and J ends, which lost 5 bases and 1 base, there was a span of 16 bases. The germline CDR1 and CDR2 sequences are SGHAT and FQNNGV. CDR3 size: 16 residues. The CDR3 nucleotides are TGTGCCAGCAGCAGAGGCGGACGGGGTCGCACAGATACGCAGTATTTT. It yields the protein CASSRGGRGRTDTQYF.

J is TRBJ2-2 and V is TRBV7-3; no firm D call. The CDR3 runs to 13 residues. Germline CDR1 reads SGHTA; CDR2 reads FQGTGA. Trimming cost V 5 bases and J 1 base, with 5 bases left between them. CDR3 protein: CASSPLNTGELFF. The DNA of the CDR3 is TGTGCCAGCAGCCCTTTGAACACCGGGGAGCTGTTTTTT.

V usage is TRBV9 and J usage is TRBJ2-3, with 9 bases that match TRBD2. After removal of 4 bases from V and 2 bases from J, the junction contained 11 bases not matched to a gene. Germline loops: CDR1 SGDLS, CDR2 YYNGEE. This CDR3 comprises 17 residues. The CDR3 is CASSPQPSGGLTDTQYF. As DNA, the CDR3 is TGTGCCAGCAGCCCCCAGCCGAGCGGGGGGCTCACAGATACGCAGTATTTT.

In this sample, this clone turned up a few times. The chain combines TRBV7-2 with TRBJ1-3, with D possibly being TRBD1 (5 bases). The germline V gene encodes CDR1 SGHTA and CDR2 FQGNSA. Deletions cut 1 base from V and 4 bases from J, with 8 bases between. The CDR3 is 14 amino acids. The chain's CDR3 is CASSLGQGGNTIYF. The CDR3 DNA reads as TGTGCCAGCAGCTTAGGGCAGGGAGGAAACACCATATATTTT.

The chain couples TRBV18 to TRBJ2-5, with D possibly matching TRBD1 (5 bases). Trimming shortened V by 5 bases and J by 3 bases, and 10 bases separated the two germline ends. The CDR3 is made up of 13 amino acids. Germline V gives CDR1 KGHSH, CDR2 LQKENI. CDR3 protein: CASSSSREETQYF. CDR3 in DNA: TGTGCCAGCTCATCGTCCAGGGAAGAGACCCAGTACTTC.